This TCR beta chain originates from a study of regulatory T cells in long-lasting Graves disease. Study in general: Positivity for TSH receptor antibodies plus over 5 years of antithyroid drugs meant persistent Graves' disease.

V lost 1 base and J 5 bases, leaving 9 bases between the germline ends. Germline V gene lookup returns CDR1 SQVTM and CDR2 ANQGSEA. This CDR3 contains 12 residues. Only a few counts were recorded for this clonotype. What it binds is not known. Time point specified: persistent/refractory GD, antithyroid drugs over 5 years with positive TRAb. There was RNA extracted from PBMCs, and the TCR library was made from it. Sequencing libraries for TCR beta were prepared with iRepertoire HTBI primers and Arm-PCR of CDR3 regions. TCRdb independently ran MiXCR on the multiplex PCR reads; one entry per CDR3 protein. There are more than 300,000 distinct CDR3 sequences in the sample; roughly 24% occur only once, and around 30% lies in the top ten. General observations from the study: Lower TCR diversity was seen in persistent Graves' patients than in newly diagnosed ones. Preferential use of TRBV28, TRBJ1-2 and TRBJ2-5 was seen in persistent disease.

Sequencing was performed on peripheral blood mononuclear cells (PBMCs), taken when the disease was refractory, from a patient treated with antithyroid drugs. The rearrangement links TRBV29-1 to TRBJ2-7, with D unresolved. This TCR was recovered from a woman aged 35 to 49 with Graves disease. CDR3 nucleotide sequence: TGCAGCGTTGAAGCCTCTGGAGACGAGCAGTACTTC. It yields the protein CSVEASGDEQYF.